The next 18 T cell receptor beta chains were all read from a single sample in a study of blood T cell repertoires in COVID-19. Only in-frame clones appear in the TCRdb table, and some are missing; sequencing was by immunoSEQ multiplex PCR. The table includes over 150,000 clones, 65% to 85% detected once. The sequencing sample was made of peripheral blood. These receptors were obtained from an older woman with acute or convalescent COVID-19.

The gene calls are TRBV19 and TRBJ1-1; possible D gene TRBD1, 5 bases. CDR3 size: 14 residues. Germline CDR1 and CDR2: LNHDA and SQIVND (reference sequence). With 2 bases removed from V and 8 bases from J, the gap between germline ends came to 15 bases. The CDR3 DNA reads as TGTGCCAGTAGTATAAGGCAGGGCGCGGTGGAAGCTTTCTTT. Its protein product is CASSIRQGAVEAFF.

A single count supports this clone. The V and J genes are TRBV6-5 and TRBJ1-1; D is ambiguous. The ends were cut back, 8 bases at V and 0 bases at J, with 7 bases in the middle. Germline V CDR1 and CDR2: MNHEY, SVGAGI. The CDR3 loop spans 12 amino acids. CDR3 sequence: CASFNMNTEAFF. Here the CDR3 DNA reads TGTGCCAGCTTCAACATGAACACTGAAGCTTTCTTT.

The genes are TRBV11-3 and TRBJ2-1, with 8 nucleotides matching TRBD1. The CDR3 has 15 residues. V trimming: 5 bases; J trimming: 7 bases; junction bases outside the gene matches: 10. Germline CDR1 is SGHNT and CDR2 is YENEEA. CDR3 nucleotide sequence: TGTGCCAGCAGCCTCCGATATAGACAGGGGAATGAGCAGTTCTTC. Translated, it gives CASSLRYRQGNEQFF.

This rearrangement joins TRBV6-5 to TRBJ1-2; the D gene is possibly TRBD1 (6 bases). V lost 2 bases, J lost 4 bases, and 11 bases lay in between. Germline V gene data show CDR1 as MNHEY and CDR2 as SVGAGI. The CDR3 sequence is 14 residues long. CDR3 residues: CASSYTDRTYGYTF. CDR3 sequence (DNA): TGTGCCAGCAGTTACACGGACAGAACCTATGGCTACACCTTC.

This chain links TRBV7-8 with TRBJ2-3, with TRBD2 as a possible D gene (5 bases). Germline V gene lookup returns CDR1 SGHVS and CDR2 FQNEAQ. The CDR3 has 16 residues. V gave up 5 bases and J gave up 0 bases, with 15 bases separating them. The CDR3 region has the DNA TGTGCCAGCAGCCCCCGACCACTAGTGAGCACAGATACGCAGTATTTT. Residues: CASSPRPLVSTDTQYF.

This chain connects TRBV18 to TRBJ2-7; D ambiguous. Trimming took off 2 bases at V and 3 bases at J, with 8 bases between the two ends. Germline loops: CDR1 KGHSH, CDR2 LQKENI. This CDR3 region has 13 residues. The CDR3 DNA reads TGTGCCAGCTCACCAGGGCAAATCTACGAGCAGTACTTC. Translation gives CASSPGQIYEQYF.

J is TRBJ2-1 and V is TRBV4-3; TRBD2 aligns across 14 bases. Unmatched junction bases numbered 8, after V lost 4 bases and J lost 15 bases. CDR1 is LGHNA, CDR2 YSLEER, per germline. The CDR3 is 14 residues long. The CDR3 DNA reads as TGCGCCAGCAGCCCCGGGACTAGCGGGGGATGGCCGTTCTTC. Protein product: CASSPGTSGGWPFF.

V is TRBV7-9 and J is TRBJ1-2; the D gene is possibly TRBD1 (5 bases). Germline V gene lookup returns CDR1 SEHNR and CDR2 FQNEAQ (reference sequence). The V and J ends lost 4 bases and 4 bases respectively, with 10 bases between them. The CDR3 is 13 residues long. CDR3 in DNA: TGTGCCAGCAGCTCGGGACTGATCTATGGCTACACCTTC. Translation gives CASSSGLIYGYTF.

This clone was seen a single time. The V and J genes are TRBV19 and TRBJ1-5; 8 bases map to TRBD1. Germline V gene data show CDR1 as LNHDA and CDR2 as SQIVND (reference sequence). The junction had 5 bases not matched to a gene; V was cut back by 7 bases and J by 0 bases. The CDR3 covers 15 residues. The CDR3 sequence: CASNSRGHSNQPQHF. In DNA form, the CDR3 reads TGTGCCAGTAATAGCAGGGGGCATAGCAATCAGCCCCAGCATTTT.

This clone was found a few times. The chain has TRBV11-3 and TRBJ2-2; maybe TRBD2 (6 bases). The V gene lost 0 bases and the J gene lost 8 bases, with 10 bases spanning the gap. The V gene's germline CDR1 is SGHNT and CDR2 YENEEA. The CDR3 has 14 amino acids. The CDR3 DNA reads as TGTGCCAGCAGCTTAGAAGGGAGGAGTGGGGAGCTGTTTTTT. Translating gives CASSLEGRSGELFF. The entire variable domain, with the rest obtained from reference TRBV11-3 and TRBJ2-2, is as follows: EAGVVQSPRYKIIEKKQPVAFWCNPISGHNTLYWYLQNLGQGPELLIRYENEEAVDDSQLPKDRFSAERLKGVDSTLKIQPAELGDSAVYLCASSLEGRSGELFFGEGSRLTVL.

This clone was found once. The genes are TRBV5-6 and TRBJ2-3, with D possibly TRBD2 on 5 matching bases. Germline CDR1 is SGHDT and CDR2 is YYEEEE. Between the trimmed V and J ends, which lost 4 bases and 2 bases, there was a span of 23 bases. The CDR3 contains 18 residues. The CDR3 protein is CASSRTPIRGSNTDTQYF. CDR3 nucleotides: TGTGCCAGCAGCAGAACCCCCATTCGCGGGTCTAACACAGATACGCAGTATTTT.

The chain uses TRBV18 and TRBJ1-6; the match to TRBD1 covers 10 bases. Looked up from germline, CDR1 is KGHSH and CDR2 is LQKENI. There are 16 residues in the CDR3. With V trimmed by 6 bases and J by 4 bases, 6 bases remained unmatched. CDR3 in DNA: TGTGCCAGCTCGGCCGGGGACAGGGGTTATAATTCACCCCTCCACTTT. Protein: CASSAGDRGYNSPLHF.

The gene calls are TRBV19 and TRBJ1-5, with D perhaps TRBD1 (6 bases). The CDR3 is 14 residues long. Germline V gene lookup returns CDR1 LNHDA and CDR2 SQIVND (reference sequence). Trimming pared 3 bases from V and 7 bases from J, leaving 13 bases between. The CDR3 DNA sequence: TGTGCCAGTAGTATCCTCTTACAGGGCCAGCCCCAGCATTTT. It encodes CASSILLQGQPQHF.

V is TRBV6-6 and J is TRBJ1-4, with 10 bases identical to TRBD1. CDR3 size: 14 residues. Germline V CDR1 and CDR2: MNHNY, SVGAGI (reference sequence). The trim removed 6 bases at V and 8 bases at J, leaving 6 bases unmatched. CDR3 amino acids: CASSRQGAREKLFF. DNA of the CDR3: TGTGCCAGCAGCCGACAGGGGGCAAGGGAAAAACTGTTTTTT.

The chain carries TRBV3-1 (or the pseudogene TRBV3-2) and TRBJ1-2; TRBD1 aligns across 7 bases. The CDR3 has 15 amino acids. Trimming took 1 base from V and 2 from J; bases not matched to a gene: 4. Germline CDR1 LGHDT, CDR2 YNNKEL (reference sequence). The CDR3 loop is CASSQGQGLNYGYTF. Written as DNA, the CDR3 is TGTGCCAGCAGCCAAGGACAGGGACTGAACTATGGCTACACCTTC.

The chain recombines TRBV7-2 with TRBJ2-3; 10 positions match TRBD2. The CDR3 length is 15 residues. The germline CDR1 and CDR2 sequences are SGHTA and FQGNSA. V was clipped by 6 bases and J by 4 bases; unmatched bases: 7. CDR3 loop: CASRKLAGFADTQYF. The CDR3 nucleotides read TGTGCCAGCAGGAAACTAGCGGGGTTCGCAGATACGCAGTATTTT.

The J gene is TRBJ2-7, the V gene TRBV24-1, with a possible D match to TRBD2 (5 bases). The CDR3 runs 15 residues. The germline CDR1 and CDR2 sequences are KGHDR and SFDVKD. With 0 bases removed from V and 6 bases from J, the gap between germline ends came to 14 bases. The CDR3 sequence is CATSDLRAGGFEQYF. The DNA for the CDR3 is TGTGCCACCAGTGATTTGCGGGCAGGAGGATTCGAGCAGTACTTC.

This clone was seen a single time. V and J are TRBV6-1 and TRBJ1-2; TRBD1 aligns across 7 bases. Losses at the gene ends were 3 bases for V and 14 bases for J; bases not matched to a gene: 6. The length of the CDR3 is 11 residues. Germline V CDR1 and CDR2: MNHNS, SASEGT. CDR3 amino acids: CASSDTGARTF. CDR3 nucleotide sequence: TGTGCCAGCAGTGATACAGGGGCGAGGACCTTC.